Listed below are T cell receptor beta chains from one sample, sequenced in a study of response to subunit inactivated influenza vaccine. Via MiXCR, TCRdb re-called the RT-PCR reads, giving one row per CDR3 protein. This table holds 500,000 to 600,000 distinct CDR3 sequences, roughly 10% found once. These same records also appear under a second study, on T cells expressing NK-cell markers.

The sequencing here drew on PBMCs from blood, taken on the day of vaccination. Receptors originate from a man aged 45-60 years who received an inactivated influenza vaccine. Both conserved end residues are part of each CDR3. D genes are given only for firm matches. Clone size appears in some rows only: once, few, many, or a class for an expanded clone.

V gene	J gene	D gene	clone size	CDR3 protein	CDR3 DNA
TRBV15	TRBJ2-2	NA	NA	CATSLRQNTGELFFF	NA
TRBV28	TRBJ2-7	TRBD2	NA	CASTNSAGATHEQYF	TGTGCCAGCACGAACTCAGCGGGAGCAACCCACGAGCAGTACTTC
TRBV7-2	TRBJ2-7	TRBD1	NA	CASSTQGVVSYEQYF	TGTGCCAGCAGCACACAGGGGGTCGTCTCCTACGAGCAGTACTTC
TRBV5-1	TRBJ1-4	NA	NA	CASSKQGATNEKLFF	TGCGCCAGCAGCAAACAGGGAGCAACTAATGAAAAACTGTTTTTT
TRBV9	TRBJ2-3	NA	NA	CASSPEGDDTQYF	TGTGCCAGCAGCCCCGAGGGGGACGATACGCAGTATTTT
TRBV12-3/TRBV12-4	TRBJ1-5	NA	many	CASSFMPGTQPQHF	TGTGCCAGCAGTTTTATGCCAGGGACTCAGCCCCAGCATTTT
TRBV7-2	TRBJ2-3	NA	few	CASSLSITDTQYF	TGTGCCAGCAGCTTATCAATCACAGATACGCAGTATTTT
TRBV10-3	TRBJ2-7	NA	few	CAISALAGKNYEQYF	TGTGCCATCAGCGCCTTGGCTGGGAAAAACTACGAGCAGTACTTC
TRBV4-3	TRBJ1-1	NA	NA	CASSQEDRRDTEAFF	TGCGCCAGCAGCCAGGAGGACCGACGTGACACTGAAGCTTTCTTT
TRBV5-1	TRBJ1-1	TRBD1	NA	CASSLLKPTGQGPNTEAFF	TGCGCCAGCAGCCTCTTAAAACCGACCGGACAGGGGCCGAACACTGAAGCTTTCTTT
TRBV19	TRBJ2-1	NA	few	CASSPRSTLNEQFF	TGTGCCAGTAGTCCCCGATCCACCCTCAATGAGCAGTTCTTC
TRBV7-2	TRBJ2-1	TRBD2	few	CASGTSGWNEQFF	TGTGCCAGTGGGACTAGCGGATGGAATGAGCAGTTCTTC
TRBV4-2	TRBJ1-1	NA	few	CASSQEEGRLNTEAFF	TGTGCCAGCAGCCAAGAGGAGGGCAGATTGAACACTGAAGCTTTCTTT
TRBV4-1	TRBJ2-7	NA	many	CASSQDPSFSYEQYF	TGCGCCAGCAGCCAAGACCCCAGCTTCTCCTACGAGCAGTACTTC
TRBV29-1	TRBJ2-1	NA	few	CSVDRESSGFMDEQFF	TGCAGCGTTGATAGAGAAAGTTCAGGGTTCATGGATGAGCAGTTCTTC
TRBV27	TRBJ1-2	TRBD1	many	CASGAQGANGYTF	TGTGCCAGCGGGGCACAGGGGGCGAACGGCTACACCTTC
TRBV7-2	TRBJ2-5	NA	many	CASSLSGGTQYF	TGTGCCAGCAGCTTAAGTGGAGGGACCCAGTACTTC